This TCR beta chain is from a study of OX40 agonist ivuxolimab in advanced cancers. Produced via immunoSEQ multiplex PCR; TCRdb's table is partial and in-frame only. This table holds tens of thousands of clones, approximately 88% found once. CDR1 is SGHTA and CDR2 is FQGNSA in the germline V gene. The ends were cut back, 5 bases at V and 1 base at J, with 11 bases in the middle. The CDR3 is made up of 14 amino acids. Of note for this clone: Distinct nucleotide sequences in the sample also encode this CDR3.

The source of this sequence is an adult with an advanced solid tumor such as melanoma, head and neck, liver or kidney cancer. Here the sequenced sample was CD4+ or CD8+ T cells sorted from blood, taken in a trial of the OX40 agonist ivuxolimab. The chain joins TRBV7-2 to TRBJ1-1; D not resolved. The chain's CDR3 is CASSPGAANTEAFF. In DNA form, the CDR3 reads TGTGCCAGCAGCCCCGGCGCGGCGAACACTGAAGCTTTCTTT.